This T cell receptor beta chain came from a study of early T cells in non-severe SARS-CoV-2 infection. Overall study: With bulk RNA from unsorted whole blood as input, sequencing yielded unpaired chains.

Unique molecular identifiers tagged individual cDNA molecules. TCRdb analysed the 5' RACE reads with MiXCR anew, one entry per CDR3 protein. The repertoire holds about 80,000 distinct CDR3 sequences, approximately 5% seen once, with 7.3% in the top ten. This clonotype was detected ten times or more. This TCR derives from an adult who was a healthcare worker with PCR-confirmed SARS-CoV-2 infection or an uninfected control (not recorded which). This specimen was whole blood, taken at baseline.

In nucleotides, the CDR3 is TGCAGTGCCCAGCCGTCAGTGAACACTGAAGCTTTCTTT. Translated, it gives CSAQPSVNTEAFF. The chain combines TRBV20-1 with TRBJ1-1, with no clear D. From germline, CDR1 is DFQATT and CDR2 SNEGSKA (reference sequence). The CDR3 extends over 13 amino acids. Trimming took off 6 bases at V and 0 bases at J, with 11 bases between the two ends.